This T cell receptor beta chain was profiled in a study of response to subunit inactivated influenza vaccine listed by TCRdb under 2018. Context from the whole study: Deep quantitative T cell receptor repertoire profiling was used in the study to track responses to a trivalent subunit inactivated influenza vaccine. On the study overall, not on this receptor specifically: It was suggested by the authors that each seasonal influenza vaccination may recruit only a limited number of new T cells.

This clonotype showed up many times. Its antigen remains undetermined. Per-nucleotide qualities are absent, and no much larger clonotype sits a single base away. The protocol used for the library was RT-PCR. The instrument given in TCRdb is Illumina HiSeq 2500. TCRdb itself trimmed the public reads at Q25 with fastp, ran MiXCR and retained productive beta chains. Records with the same CDR3 protein are collapsed into one entry carrying the most frequent genes and DNA. Present in this sample are some 500,000 distinct CDR3 sequences, 10% to 15% of which were seen just once. The ten most abundant clones make up around 13% of the sample. The CDR3 spans 14 residues, from the cysteine through the phenylalanine. The retained sequence is limited to the CDR3, 42 bases, with the frame set at the first base. Between the V and J ends, shortened by 6 bases and 0 bases respectively, the junction contains 9 bases. CDR1 DFQATT and CDR2 SNEGSKA are derived from the germline V gene (reference sequence).

In light of the paper, this sample's time point label describes: more than 40 days after influenza vaccine administration. This chain joins TRBV20-1 to TRBJ2-6; TRBD2 is possibly the D segment (6 matching bases). The TCR comes from a man in his fifties who received an inactivated influenza vaccine. Donor details come from another sample of the same person, matched by shared clones. The sequencing here drew on PBMCs from blood, taken about 40 days after vaccination. The CDR3 protein: CSARDFSGANVLTF. DNA sequence: TGCAGTGCGCGGGACTTCTCTGGGGCCAACGTCCTGACTTTC.